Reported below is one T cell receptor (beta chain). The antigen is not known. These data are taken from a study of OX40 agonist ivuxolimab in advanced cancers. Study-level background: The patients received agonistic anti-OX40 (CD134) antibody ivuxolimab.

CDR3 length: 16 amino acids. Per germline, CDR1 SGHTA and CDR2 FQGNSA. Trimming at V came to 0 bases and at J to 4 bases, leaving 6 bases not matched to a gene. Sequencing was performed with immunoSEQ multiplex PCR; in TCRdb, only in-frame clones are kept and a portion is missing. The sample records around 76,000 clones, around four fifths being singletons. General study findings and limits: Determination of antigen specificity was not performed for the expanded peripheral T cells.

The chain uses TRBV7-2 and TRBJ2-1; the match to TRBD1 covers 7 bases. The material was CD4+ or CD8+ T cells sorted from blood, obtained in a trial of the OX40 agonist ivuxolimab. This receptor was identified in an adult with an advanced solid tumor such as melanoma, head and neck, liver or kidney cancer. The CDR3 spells CASSLAGGPLYNEQFF. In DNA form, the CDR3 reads TGTGCCAGCAGCTTAGCAGGGGGCCCCCTATACAATGAGCAGTTCTTC.